The T cell receptor (beta chain) under discussion was sequenced for a study of shared clonotypes between healthy human individuals. The CDR3 runs 17 residues. Germline V gene data show CDR1 as LGHNA and CDR2 as YSLEER. V lost 0 bases to trimming and J lost 4 bases; unmatched junction nucleotides: 6. Some clones are missing from TCRdb's copy, which holds only in-frame ones; the method was immunoSEQ multiplex PCR. The repertoire holds around 2,000,000 clones, with roughly 94% as singletons. Donors had no recently reported acute infections or vaccinations and were HIV-negative. Sequenced sample: naive CD4+ T cells sorted from blood. Subset of the sample: CD45RA+ positively selected. V and J are TRBV4-3 and TRBJ2-3, with 11 bases identical to TRBD2. This TCR was recovered from a young man in good health. CDR3 sequence: CASSQDTSGSVADTQYF. CDR3 nucleotide sequence: TGCGCCAGCAGCCAAGATACTAGCGGGAGTGTAGCAGATACGCAGTATTTT.